Each of the 29 T cell receptor beta chains below was sequenced from the same sample in a study of blood T cell repertoires in COVID-19. TCRdb's table, derived via immunoSEQ multiplex PCR, lists solely in-frame clones and lacks some. Of under 400,000 clones in the sample, 75% to 90% were seen once. Sequencing was done on a sample of peripheral blood. Receptors originate from a woman aged 25-40 years with COVID-19, enrolled during active disease.

This rearrangement joins TRBV10-2 to TRBJ2-7; D uncertain. The germline V and J ends were trimmed by 7 bases and 2 bases, with 12 bases remaining between them. CDR3 length: 13 amino acids. Per germline, CDR1 WSHSY and CDR2 SAAADI. In DNA form, the CDR3 reads TGCGCCAGCACGACGGCCCTAGCCTACGAGCAGTACTTC. Its translation: CASTTALAYEQYF.

The count of this clone is one. Other DNA sequences in this specimen translate into the identical CDR3. The chain has TRBV12-3 or TRBV12-4 and TRBJ1-5; tentatively, D is TRBD1 (6 bases). This CDR3 is 13 amino acids long. Between the trimmed V and J ends, which lost 3 bases and 4 bases, there was a span of 7 bases. In DNA, the CDR3 is TGTGCCAGCAGTTTGCAGGGGAATCAGCCCCAGCATTTT. Amino acids: CASSLQGNQPQHF.

The J gene is TRBJ1-4, the V gene TRBV5-1; the match to TRBD1 covers 7 bases. V shed 4 bases and J 8 bases; nucleotides not matched to a gene: 14. Per the germline V gene, CDR1 is SGHRS and CDR2 is YFSETQ. This CDR3 has 16 residues. CDR3 coding DNA: TGCGCCAGCAGCCTCACCCAACAGGGGATGGGAGAAAAACTGTTTTTT. Encoded protein: CASSLTQQGMGEKLFF.

The rearrangement uses TRBV3-1 (or the pseudogene TRBV3-2) and TRBJ1-2, with D tentatively TRBD1 (6 bases). Germline CDR1 LGHDT, CDR2 YNNKEL (reference sequence). CDR3 length: 15 residues. V was cut by 2 bases and J by 6 bases, with 16 bases left in between. CDR3 DNA sequence: TGTGCCAGCAGCCAATCTGCCCAGGGGTGGGATGGCTACACCTTC. This encodes CASSQSAQGWDGYTF.

This clone has only one observation. The chain is built from TRBV29-1 and TRBJ2-6, with 7 positions matching TRBD1. The CDR3 sequence is 15 residues long. V shed 6 bases, J shed 0 bases, and the junction held 5 bases outside the gene matches. Germline lookup yields CDR1 SQVTM and CDR2 ANQGSEA. The CDR3 coding sequence is TGCAGCGTAGGACAGGTTAGCTCTGGGGCCAACGTCCTGACTTTC. It yields the protein CSVGQVSSGANVLTF.

The chain uses TRBV5-6 and TRBJ2-5; 9 bases map to TRBD2. The CDR3 consists of 15 residues. Germline loops: CDR1 SGHDT, CDR2 YYEEEE. The V and J ends lost 2 bases and 3 bases, in that order; junction bases with no gene match: 5. CDR3 nucleotide sequence: TGTGCCAGCAGCTTCCCGACTAGCGGTAAAGAGACCCAGTACTTC. This sequence encodes CASSFPTSGKETQYF.

The gene calls are TRBV3-1 (or the pseudogene TRBV3-2) and TRBJ2-1; the match to TRBD2 covers 10 bases. Germline V gene data show CDR1 as LGHDT and CDR2 as YNNKEL (reference sequence). The CDR3 covers 16 residues. With 1 base clipped from V and 4 bases from J, the junction kept 4 bases outside the gene matches. The CDR3 sequence is CASSQAGLAQYNEQFF. CDR3 sequence (DNA): TGTGCCAGCAGCCAAGCGGGACTAGCGCAATACAATGAGCAGTTCTTC.

This chain joins TRBV4-1 and TRBJ2-2; 11 bases fit TRBD2. CDR3 length: 20 residues. With V trimmed by 3 bases and J by 1 base, 13 bases remained unmatched. Germline V CDR1 and CDR2: MGHRA, YSYEKL. The CDR3 sequence is CASSHPPTGTSGQNTGELFF. CDR3 DNA sequence: TGCGCCAGCAGCCATCCCCCTACCGGGACTAGCGGCCAGAACACCGGGGAGCTGTTTTTT.

J is TRBJ2-2 and V is TRBV29-1; 9 bases align to TRBD1. From germline, CDR1 is SQVTM and CDR2 ANQGSEA. The CDR3 sequence is 15 residues long. V lost 6 bases, J lost 2 bases, and 7 bases stayed unmatched. CDR3 sequence (DNA): TGCAGCGTGGGGCCGGGACAGGGCAACACCGGGGAGCTGTTTTTT. Translation gives CSVGPGQGNTGELFF.

V gene TRBV27 combines with J gene TRBJ1-2; 8 bases line up with TRBD1. The CDR3 contains 15 residues. From germline, CDR1 is MNHEY and CDR2 SMNVEV (reference sequence). Trimming cost V 0 bases and J 4 bases; bases outside gene matches: 4. The CDR3 region has the DNA TGTGCCAGCAGTTTATCTGACAGGGGCCTCTATGGCTACACCTTC. Protein product: CASSLSDRGLYGYTF.

This chain links TRBV6-1 with TRBJ1-1; TRBD1 matches 8 bases. Germline trimming cut 3 bases from V and 1 base from J; bases unmatched to any gene: 4. From germline, CDR1 is MNHNS and CDR2 SASEGT. This CDR3 is 15 amino acids long. In nucleotides, the CDR3 is TGTGCCAGCAGTGAGAGGGACAGGAAGAACACTGAAGCTTTCTTT. It is translated as CASSERDRKNTEAFF.

The rearrangement joins TRBV6-5 to TRBJ1-2, with TRBD1 matching 8 bases. With 0 bases clipped from V and 8 bases from J, the junction kept 5 bases outside the gene matches. Germline loops: CDR1 MNHEY, CDR2 SVGAGI. The CDR3 is made up of 14 amino acids. The chain's CDR3 is CASSYSAGGLGYTF. The CDR3 bases are TGTGCCAGCAGTTACTCCGCAGGGGGCTTAGGCTACACCTTC.

J is TRBJ2-2 and V is TRBV29-1; 9 bases agree with TRBD1. The CDR3 sequence is 16 residues long. CDR1 is SQVTM and CDR2 is ANQGSEA in the germline V gene. J gave up 3 bases and V 6 bases, and 11 bases lay outside the gene matches. CDR3 amino acids: CSVRSIDRGYTGELFF. The CDR3 nucleotides read TGCAGCGTCCGATCTATTGACAGGGGGTACACCGGGGAGCTGTTTTTT.

This rearrangement joins TRBV11-2 to TRBJ2-2; D remains ambiguous. In germline, CDR1 is SGHAT, CDR2 FQNNGV. V was shortened by 2 bases and J by 5 bases, with 3 bases between the two germline ends. The CDR3 is made up of 12 amino acids. CDR3: CASSLLTGELFF. As DNA, the CDR3 is TGTGCCAGCAGCTTACTTACCGGGGAGCTGTTTTTT. Combining the CDR3 with reference TRBV11-2 and TRBJ2-2 gives the whole variable domain EAGVAQSPRYKIIEKRQSVAFWCNPISGHATLYWYQQILGQGPKLLIQFQNNGVVDDSQLPKDRFSAERLKGVDSTLKIQPAKLEDSAVYLCASSLLTGELFFGEGSRLTVL.

This clone was counted a single time. The rearrangement joins TRBV27 to TRBJ2-7; 7 nucleotides line up with TRBD1. J lost 0 bases, V lost 4 bases, and 9 bases had no gene match. Germline CDR1 and CDR2: MNHEY and SMNVEV (reference sequence). The CDR3 contains 16 residues. The CDR3: CASSSPSTGSSYEQYF. The CDR3 coding sequence is TGTGCCAGCAGTTCTCCCTCGACAGGGAGCTCCTACGAGCAGTACTTC.

This clone has more than one count but fewer than ten. The CDR3 DNA reads TGTGCCAGCAGCCCCCTTACTAGCGGCTCCTACAATGAGCAGTTCTTC. It specifies CASSPLTSGSYNEQFF. The chain is built from TRBV11-2 and TRBJ2-1; TRBD2 aligns across 8 bases. This CDR3 is built from 16 residues. V trimming: 5 bases; J trimming: 0 bases; junction bases outside the gene matches: 6. Germline CDR1 SGHAT, CDR2 FQNNGV. The whole variable domain, filled in from reference TRBV11-2 and TRBJ2-1, reads EAGVAQSPRYKIIEKRQSVAFWCNPISGHATLYWYQQILGQGPKLLIQFQNNGVVDDSQLPKDRFSAERLKGVDSTLKIQPAKLEDSAVYLCASSPLTSGSYNEQFFGPGTRLTVL.

CDR3 bases: TGTGCCTGGGAATCCACGGGACTAGGGGGAGATGAGCAGTTCTTC. It yields the protein CAWESTGLGGDEQFF. The gene calls are TRBV30 and TRBJ2-1; 8 nucleotides align to TRBD2. The germline V gene has CDR1 GTSNPN and CDR2 SVGIG (reference sequence). The junction had 14 bases not matched to a gene; V was cut back by 5 bases and J by 8 bases. The CDR3 extends over 15 amino acids.

V usage is TRBV12-5 and J usage is TRBJ1-1; tentative D call: TRBD1 (6 bases). Germline values: CDR1 LGHNT, CDR2 FRNRAP. V was cut by 11 bases and J by 2 bases, with 18 bases left in between. This CDR3 is built from 14 residues. The CDR3: CASSRDIPNTEAFF. The CDR3 bases are TGTGCTTCTTCCCGGGACATTCCTAACACTGAAGCTTTCTTT. Combining the CDR3 with reference TRBV12-5 and TRBJ1-1 gives the whole variable domain DARVTQTPRHKVTEMGQEVTMRCQPILGHNTVFWYRQTMMQGLELLAYFRNRAPLDDSGMPKDRFSAEMPDATLATLKIQPSEPRDSAVYFCASSRDIPNTEAFFGQGTRLTVV.

The chain has TRBV9 and TRBJ2-7, with TRBD2 identical over 11 bases. The CDR3 is 15 amino acids. The V gene's germline CDR1 is SGDLS and CDR2 YYNGEE. V shed 4 bases and J 5 bases; nucleotides not matched to a gene: 8. CDR3 nucleotides: TGTGCCAGCAGCTCCGTAGCGGGAGGGCCCCACGAGCAGTACTTC. Its protein product is CASSSVAGGPHEQYF.

This chain connects TRBV10-2 to TRBJ2-1; D is perhaps TRBD2 (7 bases). The CDR3 contains 15 residues. Trimming pared 2 bases from V and 8 bases from J, leaving 16 bases between. CDR1 is WSHSY, CDR2 SAAADI, per germline. The CDR3, as DNA: TGCGCCAGCAGTGAGACAGGGAGGGCGATGGATGAGCAGTTCTTC. Translating gives CASSETGRAMDEQFF.

V gene TRBV7-2 combines with J gene TRBJ2-7; D may be TRBD1 (6 bases). The CDR3 contains 15 residues. V was cut by 1 base and J by 5 bases, with 15 bases left in between. Per germline, CDR1 SGHTA and CDR2 FQGNSA. As DNA, the CDR3 is TGTGCCAGCAGCTTAGGTCCAGGGGTATACGACGAGCAGTACTTC. Its protein is CASSLGPGVYDEQYF.

The chain employs TRBV28 and TRBJ1-1; 7 bases map to TRBD1. From germline, CDR1 is MDHEN and CDR2 SYDVKM. The ends lost 3 bases at V and 4 bases at J; junction bases unmatched: 8. This CDR3 region has 15 residues. In DNA form, the CDR3 reads TGTGCCAGCAGTTTCGACAGGGTTGGGTCCACTGAAGCTTTCTTT. Protein product: CASSFDRVGSTEAFF.

This clone occurred once. The J gene is TRBJ2-1, the V gene TRBV5-1, with TRBD2 identical over 7 bases. Germline lookup yields CDR1 SGHRS and CDR2 YFSETQ. This CDR3 spans 15 amino acids. Trimming cost V 4 bases and J 1 base; bases outside gene matches: 5. CDR3 loop: CASSLGGDSYNEQFF. In DNA form, the CDR3 reads TGCGCCAGCAGCCTTGGGGGGGATTCCTACAATGAGCAGTTCTTC.

The chain recombines TRBV11-2 with TRBJ1-2, with TRBD1 identical over 9 bases. Germline CDR1 is SGHAT and CDR2 is FQNNGV. The CDR3 covers 12 residues. Trimming cost V 4 bases and J 10 bases; bases outside gene matches: 4. The CDR3: CASSSRDRAYTF. The DNA of the CDR3 is TGTGCCAGCAGCTCACGGGACAGGGCCTACACCTTC.

This clone was seen only once. The chain carries TRBV4-2 and TRBJ2-3; 8 bases fit TRBD2. Germline CDR1 and CDR2: LGHNA and YNFKEQ. CDR3 size: 18 residues. With 0 bases clipped from V and 6 bases from J, the junction kept 14 bases outside the gene matches. In nucleotides, the CDR3 is TGTGCCAGCAGCCAAGACATAGGAGGGGCGGGAGGATCTGATACGCAGTATTTT. This gives the protein CASSQDIGGAGGSDTQYF.

The rearrangement links TRBV7-9 to TRBJ2-7, with D perhaps matching TRBD1 (5 bases). The ends were cut back, 0 bases at V and 7 bases at J, with 7 bases in the middle. CDR1 is SEHNR and CDR2 is FQNEAQ in the germline V gene (reference sequence). The CDR3 totals 12 residues. The CDR3 coding sequence is TGTGCCAGCAGCTTAGCAGGGGTAGAGCAGTACTTC. As protein: CASSLAGVEQYF.

A single count supports this clone. This chain links TRBV7-9 with TRBJ2-1; 7 bases map to TRBD1. V gave up 1 base and J gave up 4 bases; unmatched junction bases: 4. This CDR3 is 15 amino acids long. Looked up from germline, CDR1 is SEHNR and CDR2 is FQNEAQ (reference sequence). The chain's CDR3 is CASSLETGAYNEQFF. The CDR3 DNA is TGTGCCAGCAGCTTAGAAACAGGGGCTTACAATGAGCAGTTCTTC.

This sequence joins TRBV10-3 and TRBJ2-7; D is unresolved. Trimming shortened V by 6 bases and J by 1 base, and 7 bases separated the two germline ends. The CDR3 extends over 12 amino acids. In germline, CDR1 is ENHRY, CDR2 SYGVKD. The CDR3 sequence is CAISNWSYEQYF. The CDR3 nucleotides are TGTGCCATCAGCAACTGGTCCTACGAGCAGTACTTC.

The genes are TRBV28 and TRBJ2-7; TRBD1 agrees at 11 bases. The CDR3 is 14 amino acids. With 5 bases clipped from V and 3 bases from J, the junction kept 3 bases outside the gene matches. CDR1 is MDHEN, CDR2 SYDVKM, per germline. CDR3 amino acids: CASSRTGGGYEQYF. The CDR3 bases are TGTGCCAGCAGTAGGACAGGGGGCGGCTACGAGCAGTACTTC.